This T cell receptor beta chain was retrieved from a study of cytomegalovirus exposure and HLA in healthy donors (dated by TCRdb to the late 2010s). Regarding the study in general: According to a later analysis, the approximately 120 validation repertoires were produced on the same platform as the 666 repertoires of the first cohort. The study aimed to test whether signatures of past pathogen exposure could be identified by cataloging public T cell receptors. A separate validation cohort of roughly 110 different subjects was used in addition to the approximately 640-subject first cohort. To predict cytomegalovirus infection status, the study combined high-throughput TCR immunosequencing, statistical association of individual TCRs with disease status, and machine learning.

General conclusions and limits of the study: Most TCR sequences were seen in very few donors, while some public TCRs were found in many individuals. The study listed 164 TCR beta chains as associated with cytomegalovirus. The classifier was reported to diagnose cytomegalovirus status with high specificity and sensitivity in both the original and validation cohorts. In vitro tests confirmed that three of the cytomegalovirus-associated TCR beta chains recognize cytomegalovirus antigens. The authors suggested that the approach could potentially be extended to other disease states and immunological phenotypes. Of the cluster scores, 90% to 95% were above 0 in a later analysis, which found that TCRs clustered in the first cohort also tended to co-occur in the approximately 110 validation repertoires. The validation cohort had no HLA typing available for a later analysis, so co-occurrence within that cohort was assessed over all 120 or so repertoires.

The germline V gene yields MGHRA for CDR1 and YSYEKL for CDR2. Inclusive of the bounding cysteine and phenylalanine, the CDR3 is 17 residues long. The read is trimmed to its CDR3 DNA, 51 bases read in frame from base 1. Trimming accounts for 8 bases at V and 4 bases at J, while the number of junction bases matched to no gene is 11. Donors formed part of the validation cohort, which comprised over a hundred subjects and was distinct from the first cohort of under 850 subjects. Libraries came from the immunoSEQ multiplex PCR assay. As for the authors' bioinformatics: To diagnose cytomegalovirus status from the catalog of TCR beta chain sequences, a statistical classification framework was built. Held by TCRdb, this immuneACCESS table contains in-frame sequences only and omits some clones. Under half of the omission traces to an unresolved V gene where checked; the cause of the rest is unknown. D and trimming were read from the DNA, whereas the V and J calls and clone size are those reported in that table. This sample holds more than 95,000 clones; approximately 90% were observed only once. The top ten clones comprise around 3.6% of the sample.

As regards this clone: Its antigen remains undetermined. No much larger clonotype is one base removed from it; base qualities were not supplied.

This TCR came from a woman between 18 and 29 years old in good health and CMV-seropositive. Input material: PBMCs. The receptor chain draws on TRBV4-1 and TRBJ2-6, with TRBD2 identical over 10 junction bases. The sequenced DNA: TGCGCCAGCTCTACGAGCGGGAGGGCCCTCGGGGCCAACGTCCTGACTTTC. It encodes CASSTSGRALGANVLTF.